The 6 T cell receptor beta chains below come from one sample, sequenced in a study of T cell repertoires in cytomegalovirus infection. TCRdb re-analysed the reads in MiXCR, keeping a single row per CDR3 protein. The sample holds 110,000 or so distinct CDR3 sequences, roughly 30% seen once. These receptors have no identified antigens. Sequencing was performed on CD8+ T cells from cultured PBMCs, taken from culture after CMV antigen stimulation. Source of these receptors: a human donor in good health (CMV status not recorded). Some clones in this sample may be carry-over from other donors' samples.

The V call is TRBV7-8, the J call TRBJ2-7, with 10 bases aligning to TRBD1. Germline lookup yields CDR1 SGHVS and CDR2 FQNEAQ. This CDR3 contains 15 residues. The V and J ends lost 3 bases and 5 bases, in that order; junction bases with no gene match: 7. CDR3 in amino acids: CASSFQSGTGDEQYF. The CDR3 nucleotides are TGTGCCAGCAGCTTTCAGTCCGGGACAGGGGACGAGCAGTACTTC.

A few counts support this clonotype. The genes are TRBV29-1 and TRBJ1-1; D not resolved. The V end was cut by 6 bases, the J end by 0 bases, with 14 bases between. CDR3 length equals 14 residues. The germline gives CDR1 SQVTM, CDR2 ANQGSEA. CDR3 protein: CSVVGDELNTEAFF. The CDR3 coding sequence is TGCAGCGTAGTCGGGGATGAGTTGAACACTGAAGCTTTCTTT.

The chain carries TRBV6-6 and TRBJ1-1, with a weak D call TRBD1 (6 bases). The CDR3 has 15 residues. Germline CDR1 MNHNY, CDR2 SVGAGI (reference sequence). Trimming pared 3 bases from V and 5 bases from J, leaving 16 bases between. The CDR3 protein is CASSYARGGRTEAFF. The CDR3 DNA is TGTGCCAGCAGTTATGCGAGGGGGGGGCGGACTGAAGCTTTCTTT.

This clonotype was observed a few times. The CDR3: CASSSPRLVSDRDEQFF. DNA of the CDR3: TGTGCCAGCAGCTCCCCTCGACTAGTTTCGGACCGTGATGAGCAGTTCTTC. The chain couples TRBV7-9 to TRBJ2-1; possibly TRBD2 for D (6 bases). CDR1 is SEHNR, CDR2 FQNEAQ, per germline (reference sequence). Trimming left V 4 bases short and J 8 bases short, with 24 bases between. The CDR3 extends over 17 amino acids.

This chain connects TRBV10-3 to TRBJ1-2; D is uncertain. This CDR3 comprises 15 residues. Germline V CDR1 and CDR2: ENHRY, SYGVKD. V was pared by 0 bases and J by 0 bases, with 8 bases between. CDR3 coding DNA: TGTGCCATCAGTGAGTCGGAGGGTCCTAACTATGGCTACACCTTC. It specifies CAISESEGPNYGYTF.

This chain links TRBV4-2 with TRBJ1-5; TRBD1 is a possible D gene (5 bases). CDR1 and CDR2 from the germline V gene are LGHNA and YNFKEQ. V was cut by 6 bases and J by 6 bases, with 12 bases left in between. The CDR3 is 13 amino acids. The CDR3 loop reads CASSIGDGQPQHF. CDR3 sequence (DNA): TGTGCCAGCAGTATCGGGGACGGTCAGCCCCAGCATTTT.